Sequencing of this TCR beta chain was carried out in a study of blood T cell repertoires in COVID-19. In the original processing: Reference gene primer amplification gave nucleated cell count estimates. TCRdb keeps only in-frame clones here, not all; method: immunoSEQ multiplex PCR. V, J and clone size are those of that table, while D and trimming were read from the DNA. The sample lists 88,000 or so clones, 86% occurring once. The germline V gene has CDR1 GTSNPN and CDR2 SVGIG (reference sequence). The junction had 6 bases not matched to a gene; V was cut back by 1 base and J by 0 bases. The CDR3 has 16 amino acids.

The sequence derives from a man aged 60 to 69 with acute or convalescent COVID-19. The rearrangement uses TRBV30 and TRBJ1-3; 7 nucleotides line up with TRBD1. The specimen was peripheral blood. Here the CDR3 DNA reads TGTGCCTGGAGTGCATCCGGGACAGTCTCTGGAAACACCATATATTTT. It specifies CAWSASGTVSGNTIYF.